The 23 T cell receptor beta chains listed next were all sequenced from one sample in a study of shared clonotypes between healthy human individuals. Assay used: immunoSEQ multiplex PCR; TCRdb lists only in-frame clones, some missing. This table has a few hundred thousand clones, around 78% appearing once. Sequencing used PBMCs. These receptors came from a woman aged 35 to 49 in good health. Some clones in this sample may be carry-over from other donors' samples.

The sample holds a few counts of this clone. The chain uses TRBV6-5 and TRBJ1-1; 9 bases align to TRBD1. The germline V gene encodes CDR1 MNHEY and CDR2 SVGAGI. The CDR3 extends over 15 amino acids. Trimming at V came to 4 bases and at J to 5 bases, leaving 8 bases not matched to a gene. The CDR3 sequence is CASSSSGQGWTEAFF. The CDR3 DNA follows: TGTGCCAGCAGTTCCTCCGGACAGGGGTGGACTGAAGCTTTCTTT.

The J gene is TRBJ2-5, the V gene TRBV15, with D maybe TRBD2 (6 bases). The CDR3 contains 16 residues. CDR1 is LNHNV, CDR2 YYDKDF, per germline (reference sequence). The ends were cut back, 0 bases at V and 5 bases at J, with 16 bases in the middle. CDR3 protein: CATSRDIGPGGETQYF. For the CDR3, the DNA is TGTGCCACCAGCAGAGATATTGGCCCTGGGGGGGAGACCCAGTACTTC.

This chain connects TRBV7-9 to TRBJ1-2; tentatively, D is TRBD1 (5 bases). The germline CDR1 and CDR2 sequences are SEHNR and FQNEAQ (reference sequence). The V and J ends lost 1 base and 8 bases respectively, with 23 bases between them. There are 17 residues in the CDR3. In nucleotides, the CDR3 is TGTGCCAGCAGCTTAGGCTCCGGGGCAGGGAGGACTACGGGCTACACCTTC. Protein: CASSLGSGAGRTTGYTF.

CDR3 amino acids: CASSLMLAETDNEQFF. The CDR3, as DNA: TGTGCCAGCAGCTTAATGCTAGCGGAGACGGACAATGAGCAGTTCTTC. This chain connects TRBV7-3 to TRBJ2-1; TRBD2 aligns across 7 bases. J gave up 5 bases and V 1 base, and 8 bases lay outside the gene matches. The CDR3 runs 16 residues. Looked up from germline, CDR1 is SGHTA and CDR2 is FQGTGA. The full variable domain, completed using reference TRBV7-3 and TRBJ2-1, is GAGVSQTPSNKVTEKGKYVELRCDPISGHTALYWYRQSLGQGPEFLIYFQGTGAADDSGLPNDRFFAVRPEGSVSTLKIQRTERGDSAVYLCASSLMLAETDNEQFFGPGTRLTVL.

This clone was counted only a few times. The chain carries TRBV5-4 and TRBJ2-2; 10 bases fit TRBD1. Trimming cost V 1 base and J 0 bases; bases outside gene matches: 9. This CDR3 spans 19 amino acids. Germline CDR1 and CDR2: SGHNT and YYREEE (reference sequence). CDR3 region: CASSLRQGALYANTGELFF. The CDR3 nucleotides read TGTGCCAGCAGCTTGCGACAGGGGGCCTTATACGCGAACACCGGGGAGCTGTTTTTT.

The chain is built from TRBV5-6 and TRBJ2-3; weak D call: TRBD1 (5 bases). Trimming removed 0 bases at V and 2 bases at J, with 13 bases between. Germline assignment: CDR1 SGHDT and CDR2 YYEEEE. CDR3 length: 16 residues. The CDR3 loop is CASSLALRGHTDTQYF. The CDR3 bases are TGTGCCAGCAGCTTGGCCCTAAGGGGCCACACAGATACGCAGTATTTT.

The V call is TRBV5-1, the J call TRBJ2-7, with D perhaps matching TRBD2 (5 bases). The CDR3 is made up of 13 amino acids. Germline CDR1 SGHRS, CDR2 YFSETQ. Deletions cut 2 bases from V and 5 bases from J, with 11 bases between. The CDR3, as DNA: TGCGCCAGCAGCTTCTCCCTAGCAAACGAGCAGTACTTC. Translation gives CASSFSLANEQYF.

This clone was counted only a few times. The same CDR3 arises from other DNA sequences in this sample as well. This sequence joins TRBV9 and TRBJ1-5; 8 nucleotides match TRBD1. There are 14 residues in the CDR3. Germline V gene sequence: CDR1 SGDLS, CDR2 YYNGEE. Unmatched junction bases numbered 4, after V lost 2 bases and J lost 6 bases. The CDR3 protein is CASSVGQGGQPQHF. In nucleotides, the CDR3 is TGTGCCAGCAGCGTCGGACAGGGTGGTCAGCCCCAGCATTTT.

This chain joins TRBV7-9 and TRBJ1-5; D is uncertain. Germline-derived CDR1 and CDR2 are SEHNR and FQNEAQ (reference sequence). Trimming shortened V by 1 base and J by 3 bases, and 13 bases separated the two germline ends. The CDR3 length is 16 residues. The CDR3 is CASSLGGGRDNQPQHF. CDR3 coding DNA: TGTGCCAGCAGCTTAGGTGGAGGGCGGGACAATCAGCCCCAGCATTTT. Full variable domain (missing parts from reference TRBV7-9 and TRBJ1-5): DTGVSQNPRHKITKRGQNVTFRCDPISEHNRLYWYRQTLGQGPEFLTYFQNEAQLEKSRLLSDRFSAERPKGSFSTLEIQRTEQGDSAMYLCASSLGGGRDNQPQHFGDGTRLSIL.

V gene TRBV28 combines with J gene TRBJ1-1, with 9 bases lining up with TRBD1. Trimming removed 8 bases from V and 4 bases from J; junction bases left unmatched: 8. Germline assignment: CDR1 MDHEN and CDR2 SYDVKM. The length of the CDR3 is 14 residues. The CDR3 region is CASVQGAQITEAFF. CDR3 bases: TGTGCCAGCGTACAGGGGGCGCAGATCACTGAAGCTTTCTTT.

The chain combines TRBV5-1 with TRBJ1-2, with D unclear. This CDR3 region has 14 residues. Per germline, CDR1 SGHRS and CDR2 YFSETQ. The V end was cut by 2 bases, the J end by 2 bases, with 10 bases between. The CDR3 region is CASSLRSQNYGYTF. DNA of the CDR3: TGCGCCAGCAGCTTACGGTCACAGAACTATGGCTACACCTTC.

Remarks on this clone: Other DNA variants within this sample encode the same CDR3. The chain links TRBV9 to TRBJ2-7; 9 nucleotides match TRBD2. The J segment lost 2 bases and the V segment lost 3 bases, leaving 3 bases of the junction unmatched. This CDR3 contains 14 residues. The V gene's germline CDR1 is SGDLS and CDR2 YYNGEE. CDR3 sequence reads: CASSETSGTYEQYF. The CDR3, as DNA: TGTGCCAGCAGCGAGACTAGCGGCACCTACGAGCAGTACTTC. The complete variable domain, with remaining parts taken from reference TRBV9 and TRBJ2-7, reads DSGVTQTPKHLITATGQRVTLRCSPRSGDLSVYWYQQSLDQGLQFLIQYYNGEERAKGNILERFSAQQFPDLHSELNLSSLELGDSALYFCASSETSGTYEQYFGPGTRLTVT.

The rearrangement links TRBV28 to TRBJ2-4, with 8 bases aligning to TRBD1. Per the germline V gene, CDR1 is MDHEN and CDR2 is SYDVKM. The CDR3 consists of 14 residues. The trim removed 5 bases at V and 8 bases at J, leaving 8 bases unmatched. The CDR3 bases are TGTGCCAGCAGTCAGCCGGACAGGGTTCACATTCAGTACTTC. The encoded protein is CASSQPDRVHIQYF.

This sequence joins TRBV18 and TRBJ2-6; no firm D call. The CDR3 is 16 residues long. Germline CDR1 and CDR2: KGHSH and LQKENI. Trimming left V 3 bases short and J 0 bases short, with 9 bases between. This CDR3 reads CASSPLRGSGANVLTF. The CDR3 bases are TGTGCCAGCTCACCGCTCCGAGGCTCTGGGGCCAACGTCCTGACTTTC.

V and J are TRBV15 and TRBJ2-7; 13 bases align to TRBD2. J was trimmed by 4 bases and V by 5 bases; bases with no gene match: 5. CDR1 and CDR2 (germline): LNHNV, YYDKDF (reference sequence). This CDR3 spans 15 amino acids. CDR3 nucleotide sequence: TGTGCCACCAGCCCGCGACTAGCGGGAGGTTACGAGCAGTACTTC. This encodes CATSPRLAGGYEQYF. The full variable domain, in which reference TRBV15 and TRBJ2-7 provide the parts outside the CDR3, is DAMVIQNPRYQVTQFGKPVTLSCSQTLNHNVMYWYQQKSSQAPKLLFHYYDKDFNNEADTPDNFQSRRPNTSFCFLDIRSPGLGDTAMYLCATSPRLAGGYEQYFGPGTRLTVT.

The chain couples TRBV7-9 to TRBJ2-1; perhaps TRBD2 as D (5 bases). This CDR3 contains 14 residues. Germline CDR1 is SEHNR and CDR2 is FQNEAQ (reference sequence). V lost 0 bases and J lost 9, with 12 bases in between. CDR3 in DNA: TGTGCCAGCAGCTTAGCGGGGATAGAGGGTGAGCAGTTCTTC. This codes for CASSLAGIEGEQFF. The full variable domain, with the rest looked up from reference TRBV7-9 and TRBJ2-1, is DTGVSQNPRHKITKRGQNVTFRCDPISEHNRLYWYRQTLGQGPEFLTYFQNEAQLEKSRLLSDRFSAERPKGSFSTLEIQRTEQGDSAMYLCASSLAGIEGEQFFGPGTRLTVL.

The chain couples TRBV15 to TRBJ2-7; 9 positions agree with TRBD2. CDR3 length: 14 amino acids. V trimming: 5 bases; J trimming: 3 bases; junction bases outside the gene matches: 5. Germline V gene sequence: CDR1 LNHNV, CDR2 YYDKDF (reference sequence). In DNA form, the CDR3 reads TGTGCCACCAGCTTAGCGGGAGACATCTACGAGCAGTACTTC. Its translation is CATSLAGDIYEQYF.

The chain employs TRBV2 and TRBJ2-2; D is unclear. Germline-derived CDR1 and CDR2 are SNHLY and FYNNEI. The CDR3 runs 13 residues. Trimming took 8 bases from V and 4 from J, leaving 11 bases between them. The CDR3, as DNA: TGTGCCAGCGCCAGGACGGCCACCGGGGAGCTGTTTTTT. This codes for CASARTATGELFF.

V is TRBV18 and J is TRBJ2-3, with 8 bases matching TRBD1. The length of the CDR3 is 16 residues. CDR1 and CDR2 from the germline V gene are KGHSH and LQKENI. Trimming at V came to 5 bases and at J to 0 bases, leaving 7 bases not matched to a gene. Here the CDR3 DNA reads TGTGCCAGCTCAGTTGGGCAGGGGGCGAGCACAGATACGCAGTATTTT. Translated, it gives CASSVGQGASTDTQYF.

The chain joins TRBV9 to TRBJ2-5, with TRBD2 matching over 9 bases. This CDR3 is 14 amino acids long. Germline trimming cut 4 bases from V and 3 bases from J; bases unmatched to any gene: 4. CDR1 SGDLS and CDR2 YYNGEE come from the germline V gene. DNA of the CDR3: TGTGCCAGCAGCCCACCTAGCGGGAAAGAGACCCAGTACTTC. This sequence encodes CASSPPSGKETQYF.

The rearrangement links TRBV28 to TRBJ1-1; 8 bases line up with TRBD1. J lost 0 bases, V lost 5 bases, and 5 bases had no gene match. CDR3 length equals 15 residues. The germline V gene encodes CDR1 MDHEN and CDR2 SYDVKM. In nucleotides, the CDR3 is TGTGCCAGCAGTCTACCGGGACAGGTGAACACTGAAGCTTTCTTT. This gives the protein CASSLPGQVNTEAFF.

In DNA form, the CDR3 reads TGTGCCAGCAGTTTACTGGCGCCCCCGGGAAACACCATATATTTT. It is translated as CASSLLAPPGNTIYF. The V call is TRBV27, the J call TRBJ1-3; D is uncertain. Germline lookup yields CDR1 MNHEY and CDR2 SMNVEV (reference sequence). Trimming left V 2 bases short and J 4 bases short, with 12 bases between. This CDR3 is built from 15 residues.

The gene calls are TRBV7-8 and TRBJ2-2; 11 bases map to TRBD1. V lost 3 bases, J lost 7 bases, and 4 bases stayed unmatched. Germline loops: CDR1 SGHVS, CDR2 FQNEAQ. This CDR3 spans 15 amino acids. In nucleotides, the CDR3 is TGTGCCAGCAGCTTGGACAGGGGGCTGGACGGGGAGCTGTTTTTT. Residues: CASSLDRGLDGELFF.